This T cell receptor beta chain came from a study of T cell responses to AZD1222 COVID-19 vaccine. Notes on the study in general: Following two doses of AZD1222, Spike-specific TCR breadth and depth rose. Unmutated variant regions are reportedly the target of nearly half of TCRs that are spike-specific. Among those given AZD1222, only five or six were seropositive at baseline.

This CDR3 spans 16 amino acids. The germline V gene has CDR1 KGHSH and CDR2 LQKENI. V shed 3 bases and J 5 bases; nucleotides not matched to a gene: 12. Method: immunoSEQ multiplex PCR; TCRdb's copy keeps in-frame clones and lacks some. Of about 130,000 clones listed, roughly 90% are singletons. Concerning this clone itself: Its antigen is still unknown.

The genes are TRBV18 and TRBJ2-7; 8 bases are shared with TRBD1. The TCR originated in an adult in good health. The sequencing here drew on peripheral blood, taken on day 0 of AZD1222 vaccination. CDR3 region: CASSPIQGALGDEQYF. For the CDR3, the DNA is TGTGCCAGCTCACCTATCCAGGGGGCCCTCGGGGACGAGCAGTACTTC.